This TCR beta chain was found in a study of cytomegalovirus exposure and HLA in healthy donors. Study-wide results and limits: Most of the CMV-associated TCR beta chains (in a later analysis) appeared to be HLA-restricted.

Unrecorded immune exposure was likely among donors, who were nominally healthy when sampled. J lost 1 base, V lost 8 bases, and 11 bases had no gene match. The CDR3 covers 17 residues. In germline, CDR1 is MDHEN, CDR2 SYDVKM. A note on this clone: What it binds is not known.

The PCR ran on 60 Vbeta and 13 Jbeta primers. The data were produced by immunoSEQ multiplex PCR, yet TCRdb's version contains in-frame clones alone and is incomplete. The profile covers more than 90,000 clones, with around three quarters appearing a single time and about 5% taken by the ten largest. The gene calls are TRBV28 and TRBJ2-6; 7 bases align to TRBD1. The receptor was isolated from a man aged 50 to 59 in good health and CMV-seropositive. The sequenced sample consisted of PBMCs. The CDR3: CASGLGTVGSGANVLTF. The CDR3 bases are TGTGCCAGCGGGCTCGGGACAGTTGGATCTGGGGCCAACGTCCTGACTTTC.